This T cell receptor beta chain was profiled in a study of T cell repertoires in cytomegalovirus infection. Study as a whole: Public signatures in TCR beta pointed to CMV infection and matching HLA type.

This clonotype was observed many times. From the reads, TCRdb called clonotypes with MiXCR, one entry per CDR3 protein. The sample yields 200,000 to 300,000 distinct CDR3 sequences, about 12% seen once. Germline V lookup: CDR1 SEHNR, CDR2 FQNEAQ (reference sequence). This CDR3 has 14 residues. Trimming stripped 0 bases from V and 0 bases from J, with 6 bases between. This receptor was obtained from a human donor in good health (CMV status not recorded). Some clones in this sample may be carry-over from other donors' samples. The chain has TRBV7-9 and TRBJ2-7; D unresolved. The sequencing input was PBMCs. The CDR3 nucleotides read TGTGCCAGCAGCTTAGCTGAGGTCTCCTACGAGCAGTACTTC. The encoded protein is CASSLAEVSYEQYF.